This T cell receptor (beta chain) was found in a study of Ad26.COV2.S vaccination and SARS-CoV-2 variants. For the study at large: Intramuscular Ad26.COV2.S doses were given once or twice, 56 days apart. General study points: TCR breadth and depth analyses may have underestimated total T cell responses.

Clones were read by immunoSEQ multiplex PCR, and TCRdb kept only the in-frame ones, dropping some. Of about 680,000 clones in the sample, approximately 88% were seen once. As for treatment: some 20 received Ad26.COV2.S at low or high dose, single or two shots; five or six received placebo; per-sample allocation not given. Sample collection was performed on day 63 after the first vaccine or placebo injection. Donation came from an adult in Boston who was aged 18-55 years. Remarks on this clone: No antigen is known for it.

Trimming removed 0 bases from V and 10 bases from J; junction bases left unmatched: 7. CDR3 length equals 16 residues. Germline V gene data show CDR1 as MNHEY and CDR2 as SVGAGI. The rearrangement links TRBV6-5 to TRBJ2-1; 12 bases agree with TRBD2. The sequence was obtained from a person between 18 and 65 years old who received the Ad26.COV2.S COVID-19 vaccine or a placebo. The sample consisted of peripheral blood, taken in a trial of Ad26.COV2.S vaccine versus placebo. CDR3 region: CASSYSETSGRQEQFF. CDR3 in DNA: TGTGCCAGCAGTTACTCAGAGACTAGCGGGAGACAGGAGCAGTTCTTC.